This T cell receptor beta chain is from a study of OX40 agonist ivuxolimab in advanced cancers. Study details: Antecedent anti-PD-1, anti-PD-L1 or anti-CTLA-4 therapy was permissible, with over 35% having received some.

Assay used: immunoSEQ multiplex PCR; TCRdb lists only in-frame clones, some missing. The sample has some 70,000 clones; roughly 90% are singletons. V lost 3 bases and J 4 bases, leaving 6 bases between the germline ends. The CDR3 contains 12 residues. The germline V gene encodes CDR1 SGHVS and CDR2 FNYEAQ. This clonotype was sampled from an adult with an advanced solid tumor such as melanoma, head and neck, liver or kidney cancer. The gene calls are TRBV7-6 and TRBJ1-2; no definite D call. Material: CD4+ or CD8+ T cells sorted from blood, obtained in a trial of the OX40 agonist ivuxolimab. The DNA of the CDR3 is TGTGCCAGCAGCTTGAACCGCTATGGCTACACCTTC. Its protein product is CASSLNRYGYTF. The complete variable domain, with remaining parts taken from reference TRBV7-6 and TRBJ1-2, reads GAGVSQSPRYKVTKRGQDVALRCDPISGHVSLYWYRQALGQGPEFLTYFNYEAQQDKSGLPNDRFSAERPEGSISTLTIQRTEQRDSAMYRCASSLNRYGYTFGSGTRLTVV.